The next 6 T cell receptor beta chains were all read from a single sample in a study of OX40 agonist ivuxolimab in advanced cancers. The protocol used for the library was the immunoSEQ multiplex PCR assay. Held by TCRdb, this immuneACCESS table contains in-frame sequences only and omits some clones. Under half of the omission traces to an unresolved V gene where checked; the cause of the rest is unknown. The sample table lists 77,000 or so clones, roughly 85% of them with a count of one. The leading ten clones occupy roughly 2.2% of the sample. The input for sequencing was CD4+ or CD8+ T cells sorted from blood, taken in a trial of the OX40 agonist ivuxolimab. The receptors derive from an adult with an advanced solid tumor such as melanoma, head and neck, liver or kidney cancer.

The chain combines TRBV5-1 with TRBJ2-2, with D tentatively TRBD2 (5 bases). The germline V and J ends were trimmed by 2 bases and 4 bases, with 12 bases remaining between them. Germline V gene data show CDR1 as SGHRS and CDR2 as YFSETQ. This CDR3 is 15 amino acids long. The CDR3 region is CASSLMGAGTGELFF. In nucleotides, the CDR3 is TGCGCCAGCAGCTTAATGGGTGCGGGCACCGGGGAGCTGTTTTTT.

The chain combines TRBV5-4 with TRBJ2-7, with TRBD2 matching over 8 bases. The CDR3 runs 16 residues. After removal of 0 bases from V and 2 bases from J, the junction contained 7 bases not matched to a gene. Germline values: CDR1 SGHNT, CDR2 YYREEE (reference sequence). CDR3 protein: CASSLESSRGAYEQYF. CDR3 DNA sequence: TGTGCCAGCAGCTTGGAATCATCGCGGGGGGCCTACGAGCAGTACTTC. The full variable domain, its missing parts supplied by reference TRBV5-4 and TRBJ2-7, is ETGVTQSPTHLIKTRGQQVTLRCSSQSGHNTVSWYQQALGQGPQFIFQYYREEENGRGNFPPRFSGLQFPNYSSELNVNALELDDSALYLCASSLESSRGAYEQYFGPGTRLTVT.

The chain carries TRBV2 and TRBJ2-1, with D possibly TRBD1 on 6 matching bases. Germline lookup yields CDR1 SNHLY and CDR2 FYNNEI. Between the trimmed V and J ends, which lost 6 bases and 1 base, there was a span of 7 bases. The CDR3 covers 13 residues. CDR3 nucleotides: TGTGCCAGCAGCGGACAGTCCTACAATGAGCAGTTCTTC. This translates into CASSGQSYNEQFF.

The V call is TRBV23-1, the J call TRBJ1-3; perhaps TRBD1 as D (5 bases). TRBV23-1 is classed as an ORF, of uncertain function. The CDR3 runs to 16 residues. V gave up 4 bases and J gave up 3 bases, with 16 bases separating them. CDR3 loop: CASSRGTLLDGNTIYF. In DNA form, the CDR3 reads TGCGCCAGCAGTCGAGGGACGCTCTTAGATGGAAACACCATATATTTT.

The rearrangement joins TRBV7-8 to TRBJ1-3, with D uncertain. Germline CDR1 and CDR2: SGHVS and FQNEAQ. Trimming cost V 1 base and J 4 bases, with 5 bases left between them. The CDR3 contains 13 residues. In DNA form, the CDR3 reads TGTGCCAGCAGCTTAGTACCAGGAAACACCATATATTTT. It is translated as CASSLVPGNTIYF.

The chain joins TRBV5-4 to TRBJ1-4; TRBD1 aligns across 7 bases. This CDR3 is 15 amino acids long. In germline, CDR1 is SGHNT, CDR2 YYREEE (reference sequence). The V gene end was trimmed by 3 bases and the J gene end by 8 bases; junction bases not matched to a gene: 10. The CDR3 bases are TGTGCCAGCAGCTGGGCCGGGACAGTAGGGGAAAAACTGTTTTTT. It codes for CASSWAGTVGEKLFF. Based on the CDR3 plus reference TRBV5-4 and TRBJ1-4, the full variable domain is ETGVTQSPTHLIKTRGQQVTLRCSSQSGHNTVSWYQQALGQGPQFIFQYYREEENGRGNFPPRFSGLQFPNYSSELNVNALELDDSALYLCASSWAGTVGEKLFFGSGTQLSVL.